This is a list of T cell receptor beta chains from one sample in a study of cytomegalovirus exposure and HLA in healthy donors. TCRdb's copy holds only in-frame clones and misses some; the assay was immunoSEQ multiplex PCR. The table shows roughly 230,000 clones, with about 92% occurring only once. The sequencing sample was made of PBMCs. The receptors originated from a woman younger than 45 in good health and CMV-seronegative. The CDR3 runs from the conserved cysteine through the conserved F or W. Fields, in order: clone size, D gene, V gene, J gene, CDR3 length, CDR3 protein, CDR3 DNA. D genes are given only for firm matches. Part of the rows lack a size; the others show once, few, many or a class for expanded clones.

.,.,TRBV5-6,TRBJ2-2,12,CASSLITGELFF,TGTGCCAGCAGCTTGATCACCGGGGAGCTGTTTTTT
.,.,TRBV4-3,TRBJ2-3,13,CASSKIRTDTQYF,TGCGCCAGCAGCAAAATTCGCACAGATACGCAGTATTTT
.,.,TRBV19,TRBJ2-5,15,CASSIVRARTQTQYF,TGTGCCAGTAGTATAGTCAGGGCGAGGACGCAGACCCAGTACTTC
.,TRBD2,TRBV19,TRBJ2-1,16,CASSAAVAGSYNEQFF,TGTGCCAGTAGCGCTGCCGTAGCGGGCTCCTACAATGAGCAGTTCTTC
.,.,TRBV28,TRBJ2-7,11,CASSSTRNQYF,TGTGCCAGCAGTAGTACCCGGAATCAGTACTTC
once,TRBD1,TRBV7-2,TRBJ2-5,13,CASTPTGMETQYF,TGTGCCAGCACCCCGACAGGGATGGAGACCCAGTACTTC
.,.,TRBV7-7,TRBJ2-5,13,CASSFSGSETQYF,TGTGCCAGCAGCTTTTCAGGGTCGGAGACCCAGTACTTC
once,.,TRBV7-2,TRBJ2-7,12,CASSLGGGEQYF,TGTGCCAGCAGCTTAGGAGGAGGCGAGCAGTACTTC
.,.,TRBV5-1,TRBJ2-2,15,CASSLVAEGTGELFF,TGCGCCAGCAGCTTGGTGGCGGAAGGGACCGGGGAGCTGTTTTTT
.,.,TRBV7-8,TRBJ2-7,12,CASSLSSHEQYF,TGTGCCAGCAGCCTTTCGAGCCACGAGCAGTACTTC
.,TRBD2,TRBV27,TRBJ2-3,16,CASSLWGGRAADTQYF,TGTGCCAGCAGTTTATGGGGCGGGAGGGCCGCAGATACGCAGTATTTT
.,TRBD2,TRBV6-1,TRBJ2-7,13,CASKVGGGYEQYF,TGTGCCAGCAAGGTGGGCGGGGGGTACGAGCAGTACTTC
.,.,TRBV29-1,TRBJ2-5,11,CSVDGAETQYF,TGCAGCGTTGATGGGGCAGAGACCCAGTACTTC
.,.,TRBV5-1,TRBJ2-7,13,CASSLEAAYEQYF,TGCGCCAGCAGCTTGGAGGCGGCCTACGAGCAGTACTTC
.,.,TRBV6-1,TRBJ2-3,15,CASSEQGSSTDTQYF,TGTGCCAGCAGTGAGCAGGGGAGTAGCACAGATACGCAGTATTTT
.,.,TRBV15,TRBJ2-7,17,CATSGAPGTTDSYEQYF,TGTGCCACCAGCGGAGCCCCCGGGACAACAGACTCCTACGAGCAGTACTTC
.,TRBD2,TRBV9,TRBJ2-2,19,CASSVATLSGRRNTGELFF,TGTGCCAGCAGCGTAGCTACCCTTAGCGGGAGGCGGAACACCGGGGAGCTGTTTTTT
.,.,TRBV27,TRBJ2-1,15,CASSLSRDSYNEQFF,TGTGCCAGCAGTTTATCGCGGGACTCCTACAATGAGCAGTTCTTC
.,.,TRBV28,TRBJ2-7,15,CASRGRQSFSYEQYF,TGTGCCAGCAGGGGAAGACAGAGCTTCTCCTACGAGCAGTACTTC
.,.,TRBV7-2,TRBJ1-1,13,CASSFDLNTEAFF,TGTGCCAGCAGCTTTGATTTGAACACTGAAGCTTTCTTT
.,.,TRBV5-8,TRBJ2-7,13,CASSFGPAYEQYF,TGTGCCAGCAGCTTTGGACCAGCCTACGAGCAGTACTTC
few,.,TRBV19,TRBJ1-3,14,CASTGTKAGNTIYF,TGTGCCAGTACCGGGACCAAGGCTGGAAACACCATATATTTT
once,.,TRBV27,TRBJ2-7,13,CASSLAFAYEQYF,TGTGCCAGCAGTCTAGCGTTCGCCTACGAGCAGTACTTC
.,.,TRBV18,TRBJ2-7,12,CASSPRGYEQYF,TGTGCCAGCTCACCACGGGGCTACGAGCAGTACTTC
.,.,TRBV7-2,TRBJ2-7,12,CASSLVQSEQYF,TGTGCCAGCAGCTTAGTCCAGTCCGAGCAGTACTTC
once,TRBD2,TRBV27,TRBJ2-3,17,CASSSRTSGRSTDTQYF,TGTGCCAGCAGTTCTAGGACTAGCGGGCGTAGCACAGATACGCAGTATTTT
.,.,TRBV7-2,TRBJ1-2,15,CASSLALGGPAGYTF,TGTGCCAGCAGCTTAGCGCTAGGGGGTCCCGCGGGCTACACCTTC
.,TRBD1,TRBV2,TRBJ2-3,14,CASLPGGADDTQYF,TGTGCCAGCCTCCCAGGGGGCGCGGATGATACGCAGTATTTT
.,TRBD1,TRBV7-9,TRBJ2-7,16,CASSSSGDRGVYEQYF,TGTGCCAGCAGCTCCTCTGGGGACAGGGGTGTCTACGAGCAGTACTTC
few,.,TRBV28,TRBJ2-7,14,CASSRQLTSYEQYF,TGTGCCAGCAGTCGACAGTTAACTTCCTACGAGCAGTACTTC
.,TRBD2,TRBV7-8,TRBJ2-1,15,CASSSGLAEYNEQFF,TGTGCCAGCAGCTCCGGACTAGCGGAATACAATGAGCAGTTCTTC
.,.,TRBV29-1,TRBJ2-2,12,CSVVGASGELFF,TGCAGCGTTGTCGGGGCGTCCGGGGAGCTGTTTTTT
.,TRBD2,TRBV28,TRBJ2-7,15,CASTPTSGRSYEQYF,TGTGCCAGCACCCCGACTAGCGGGAGATCCTACGAGCAGTACTTC
.,.,TRBV9,TRBJ2-1,15,CASSVDPGEGNEQFF,TGTGCCAGCAGCGTAGATCCGGGAGAGGGCAATGAGCAGTTCTTC
.,TRBD1,TRBV28,TRBJ2-5,12,CASRQGRETQYF,TGTGCCAGTCGACAGGGGCGAGAGACCCAGTACTTC
few,.,TRBV15,TRBJ1-5,13,CATSRSGDQPQHF,TGTGCCACCAGCAGATCGGGGGATCAGCCCCAGCATTTT
few,.,TRBV19,TRBJ2-7,15,CASSPGTPSSYEQYF,TGTGCCAGTAGTCCTGGGACACCAAGCTCCTACGAGCAGTACTTC
.,TRBD2,TRBV27,TRBJ2-7,14,CASSLLGGENEQYF,TGTGCCAGCAGTTTATTGGGAGGGGAGAACGAGCAGTACTTC
few,TRBD1,TRBV9,TRBJ1-2,16,CASSAAGTALYDGYTF,TGTGCCAGCAGCGCTGCCGGGACAGCCTTATATGATGGCTACACCTTC
few,.,TRBV4-3,TRBJ1-1,13,CASSLKTDTEAFF,TGCGCCAGCAGCCTAAAGACGGACACTGAAGCTTTCTTT
.,.,TRBV7-9,TRBJ2-1,13,CASSQARHNEQFF,TGTGCCAGCAGTCAAGCGCGGCACAATGAGCAGTTCTTC
.,.,TRBV14,TRBJ2-2,14,CASSQFQNTGELFF,TGTGCCAGCAGCCAGTTTCAGAACACCGGGGAGCTGTTTTTT
once,TRBD1,TRBV28,TRBJ2-3,16,CASSSPGTGGADTQYF,TGTGCCAGCAGTTCCCCCGGGACAGGGGGCGCAGATACGCAGTATTTT
.,TRBD2,TRBV7-8,TRBJ2-1,14,CASSSSGRANEQFF,TGTGCCAGCAGCTCGAGCGGGAGGGCCAATGAGCAGTTCTTC
.,TRBD2,TRBV29-1,TRBJ2-1,14,CSVEGGSVYNEQFF,TGCAGCGTTGAAGGCGGGAGTGTTTACAATGAGCAGTTCTTC
.,TRBD1,TRBV28,TRBJ1-5,16,CASRAGQGVSNQPQHF,TGTGCCAGCAGGGCGGGACAGGGGGTAAGCAATCAGCCCCAGCATTTT
.,TRBD1,TRBV28,TRBJ2-5,15,CASRSRDRAFGTQYF,TGTGCCAGCAGGTCACGGGACAGGGCGTTTGGGACCCAGTACTTC
.,.,TRBV11-3,TRBJ2-1,14,CASSRPGERNEQFF,TGTGCCAGCAGCCGGCCGGGGGAACGCAATGAGCAGTTCTTC
.,TRBD2,TRBV4-1,TRBJ2-7,14,CASSYGTRNYEQYF,TGCGCCAGCAGCTACGGGACTAGAAACTACGAGCAGTACTTC